The 24 T cell receptor beta chains below come from one sample, sequenced in a study of cytomegalovirus exposure and HLA in healthy donors. Measured with immunoSEQ multiplex PCR; TCRdb has only the in-frame clones, and not every one. The sample has a few hundred thousand clones, 88% seen once. Sequencing was performed on PBMCs. The receptors originated from a woman aged 18-35 years in good health and CMV-seronegative.

This chain links TRBV28 with TRBJ2-3; weak D call: TRBD2 (6 bases). The CDR3 runs to 17 residues. Trimming took off 2 bases at V and 0 bases at J, with 15 bases between the two ends. Per germline, CDR1 MDHEN and CDR2 SYDVKM. The CDR3 nucleotides are TGTGCCAGCAGTTTACTCGTCGGGAGAGAAAGCACAGATACGCAGTATTTT. This codes for CASSLLVGRESTDTQYF.

The genes are TRBV19 and TRBJ2-7; 8 bases fit TRBD1. This CDR3 contains 15 residues. Germline lookup yields CDR1 LNHDA and CDR2 SQIVND (reference sequence). With 6 bases clipped from V and 1 base from J, the junction kept 8 bases outside the gene matches. In DNA form, the CDR3 reads TGTGCCAGTAGCACGGGCAGGGGGCCTTCCTACGAGCAGTACTTC. It is translated as CASSTGRGPSYEQYF. Combining the CDR3 with reference TRBV19 and TRBJ2-7 gives the whole variable domain DGGITQSPKYLFRKEGQNVTLSCEQNLNHDAMYWYRQDPGQGLRLIYYSQIVNDFQKGDIAEGYSVSREKKESFPLTVTSAQKNPTAFYLCASSTGRGPSYEQYFGPGTRLTVT.

The chain employs TRBV28 and TRBJ2-2; no clear D gene. V lost 8 bases to trimming and J lost 6 bases, with 10 bases between them. The CDR3 loop spans 12 amino acids. CDR1 and CDR2 (germline): MDHEN, SYDVKM. CDR3 region: CASGIRSGELFF. DNA for the CDR3: TGTGCCAGCGGCATTCGATCCGGGGAGCTGTTTTTT.

The chain couples TRBV5-1 to TRBJ2-3; no clear D. Trimming took off 0 bases at V and 0 bases at J, with 11 bases between the two ends. Germline CDR1 SGHRS, CDR2 YFSETQ. The CDR3 is 16 amino acids. The CDR3 DNA sequence: TGCGCCAGCAGCTTGGGGCAGAAGTCTAGCACAGATACGCAGTATTTT. Its protein is CASSLGQKSSTDTQYF.

V gene TRBV5-1 combines with J gene TRBJ2-5; D gene uncertain. Germline V gives CDR1 SGHRS, CDR2 YFSETQ. CDR3 length: 15 amino acids. V was trimmed by 0 bases and J by 2 bases, leaving 11 bases between them. The CDR3 reads CASSLVAAAQETQYF. CDR3 DNA sequence: TGCGCCAGCAGCTTGGTTGCCGCGGCACAAGAGACCCAGTACTTC.

The J gene is TRBJ2-7, the V gene TRBV7-2; TRBD2 matches 10 bases. This CDR3 comprises 14 residues. Germline CDR1 reads SGHTA; CDR2 reads FQGNSA. Unmatched junction bases numbered 8, after V lost 8 bases and J lost 4 bases. CDR3 loop: CASRASGSWYEQYF. CDR3 DNA: TGTGCCAGCCGGGCTAGCGGGAGTTGGTACGAGCAGTACTTC.

This chain links TRBV18 with TRBJ2-7; D is possibly TRBD2 (5 bases). CDR3 length equals 15 residues. V was clipped by 6 bases and J by 2 bases, with 17 bases between them. Germline CDR1 KGHSH, CDR2 LQKENI. The chain's CDR3 is CASSTGGLQPYEQYF. The DNA for the CDR3 is TGTGCCAGCTCGACCGGCGGGTTGCAGCCCTACGAGCAGTACTTC.

The chain uses TRBV2 and TRBJ2-5; 9 bases match TRBD2. Trimming took 11 bases from V and 7 from J; bases not matched to a gene: 8. Per the germline V gene, CDR1 is SNHLY and CDR2 is FYNNEI. This CDR3 spans 12 amino acids. DNA of the CDR3: TGTGCCGCCGCGGGGGGGGTGGGGACCCAGTACTTC. Translated, it gives CAAAGGVGTQYF.

The genes are TRBV27 and TRBJ2-2; TRBD2 agrees at 7 bases. The CDR3 contains 12 residues. CDR1 MNHEY and CDR2 SMNVEV come from the germline V gene (reference sequence). The V gene end was trimmed by 5 bases and the J gene end by 6 bases; junction bases not matched to a gene: 0. CDR3 loop: CASSRGAGELFF. The CDR3 DNA is TGTGCCAGCAGTCGGGGGGCCGGGGAGCTGTTTTTT.

The chain employs TRBV10-2 and TRBJ2-7; 7 nucleotides line up with TRBD2. The CDR3 is made up of 15 amino acids. Germline trimming cut 2 bases from V and 1 base from J; bases unmatched to any gene: 5. Germline V lookup: CDR1 WSHSY, CDR2 SAAADI. CDR3 coding DNA: TGCGCCAGCAGTGAGAAGCGGGGCGGGTCCTACGAGCAGTACTTC. Translated: CASSEKRGGSYEQYF.

Worth noting for this clone: In the same sample, other DNA sequences code for this CDR3. The chain uses TRBV28 and TRBJ1-5; TRBD1 aligns across 7 bases. CDR1 and CDR2 from the germline V gene are MDHEN and SYDVKM. The CDR3 covers 14 residues. J gave up 2 bases and V 6 bases, and 4 bases lay outside the gene matches. CDR3 sequence: CASSPGQGNQPQHF. CDR3 sequence (DNA): TGTGCCAGCAGCCCTGGACAGGGCAATCAGCCCCAGCATTTT.

The J gene is TRBJ2-7, the V gene TRBV7-2; the D gene is possibly TRBD2 (7 bases). The CDR3 runs to 15 residues. V was pared by 2 bases and J by 2 bases, with 13 bases between. Germline V gene data show CDR1 as SGHTA and CDR2 as FQGNSA. The CDR3 here is CASSLSRGGPYEQYF. DNA of the CDR3: TGTGCCAGCAGCTTATCAAGGGGGGGACCCTACGAGCAGTACTTC.

This chain connects TRBV19 to TRBJ1-1, with D possibly matching TRBD1 (6 bases). Germline-derived CDR1 and CDR2 are LNHDA and SQIVND (reference sequence). This CDR3 is built from 15 residues. Between the trimmed V and J ends, which lost 5 bases and 1 base, there was a span of 14 bases. CDR3 amino acids: CASSPTGRSNTEAFF. The CDR3 nucleotides read TGTGCCAGTAGTCCAACAGGGCGATCGAACACTGAAGCTTTCTTT.

The chain has TRBV5-1 and TRBJ2-2, with 10 nucleotides matching TRBD1. Germline trimming cut 4 bases from V and 5 bases from J; bases unmatched to any gene: 5. The germline V gene has CDR1 SGHRS and CDR2 YFSETQ. The CDR3 is 15 amino acids. CDR3 in amino acids: CASSPQDRGTGELFF. DNA for the CDR3: TGCGCCAGCAGCCCGCAGGACAGGGGGACCGGGGAGCTGTTTTTT.

Only one count was recorded for this clone. The rearrangement joins TRBV5-1 to TRBJ2-7; D gene uncertain. Germline values: CDR1 SGHRS, CDR2 YFSETQ. The CDR3 covers 11 residues. Deletions cut 5 bases from V and 2 bases from J, with 5 bases between. Here the CDR3 DNA reads TGCGCCAGCAGTTCAACCTACGAGCAGTACTTC. Its protein is CASSSTYEQYF.

This sequence joins TRBV28 and TRBJ1-3, with D possibly matching TRBD1 (5 bases). Looked up from germline, CDR1 is MDHEN and CDR2 is SYDVKM. CDR3 size: 14 residues. The V gene lost 3 bases and the J gene lost 4 bases, with 10 bases spanning the gap. The CDR3 reads CASSFPSGGNTIYF. CDR3 nucleotide sequence: TGTGCCAGCAGTTTCCCATCAGGGGGAAACACCATATATTTT.

The rearrangement links TRBV4-1 to TRBJ1-5; unclear D gene. The CDR3 has 14 amino acids. V lost 0 bases and J lost 6, with 9 bases in between. CDR1 is MGHRA, CDR2 YSYEKL, per germline. DNA for the CDR3: TGCGCCAGCAGCCAAGACGGAGCGAGTCAGCCCCAGCATTTT. Protein: CASSQDGASQPQHF.

This clone turned up a few times. The chain is built from TRBV5-1 and TRBJ2-7, with D tentatively TRBD1 (5 bases). This CDR3 spans 15 amino acids. CDR1 is SGHRS and CDR2 is YFSETQ in the germline V gene. Trimming shortened V by 7 bases and J by 1 base, and 18 bases separated the two germline ends. CDR3 sequence reads: CASRPRAFGSYEQYF. As DNA, the CDR3 is TGCGCCAGCCGCCCCAGGGCATTTGGGTCCTACGAGCAGTACTTC.

The chain is built from TRBV12-2 and TRBJ1-5. TRBV12-2 has pseudogene status. The CDR3 sequence is 19 residues long. The CDR3: CASRLARATPVFFLGPQHF. The CDR3 DNA is TGTGCAAGTCGCTTAGCGCGAGCGACCCCTGTCTTTTTTTTAGGGCCCCAGCATTTT.

V gene TRBV10-1 combines with J gene TRBJ2-7; D gene unclear. Trimming shortened V by 6 bases and J by 2 bases, and 11 bases separated the two germline ends. The CDR3 is 13 residues long. Looked up from germline, CDR1 is WNHNN and CDR2 is SYGVQD (reference sequence). For the CDR3, the DNA is TGCGCCAGCAGCGCAGAAGTGACCTACGAGCAGTACTTC. This gives the protein CASSAEVTYEQYF.

V and J are TRBV4-3 and TRBJ2-7, with 10 bases aligning to TRBD2. V gave up 3 bases and J gave up 2 bases; unmatched junction bases: 4. CDR3 length: 15 residues. Germline V gene sequence: CDR1 LGHNA, CDR2 YSLEER. Written as DNA, the CDR3 is TGCGCCAGCAGCCACGGACTAGCGGAGACCTACGAGCAGTACTTC. Translated, it gives CASSHGLAETYEQYF.

The CDR3 bases are TGTGCCAGCAGTGGCGAGGGGGTCAGCACAGATACGCAGTATTTT. Its translation: CASSGEGVSTDTQYF. The genes are TRBV6-6 and TRBJ2-3; D is possibly TRBD1 (6 bases). This CDR3 comprises 15 residues. Trimming cost V 5 bases and J 0 bases, with 12 bases left between them. Germline V lookup: CDR1 MNHNY, CDR2 SVGAGI (reference sequence).

This clone was recorded once. The rearrangement links TRBV5-1 to TRBJ2-2, with 8 bases identical to TRBD1. Germline lookup yields CDR1 SGHRS and CDR2 YFSETQ. This CDR3 is 17 amino acids long. V dropped 0 bases and J dropped 5; count of bases not matched to a gene: 9. CDR3 DNA sequence: TGCGCCAGCAGCTTGGCCGGACAGGGTGGTGGGACCGGGGAGCTGTTTTTT. Its translation is CASSLAGQGGGTGELFF.

This clone was counted a few times. The genes are TRBV2 and TRBJ1-3, with 9 bases that match TRBD1. The CDR3 contains 13 residues. The germline V gene has CDR1 SNHLY and CDR2 FYNNEI. After removal of 3 bases from V and 8 bases from J, the junction contained 2 bases not matched to a gene. The CDR3 DNA follows: TGTGCCAGCAGTGATGACAGGGGGTACACCATATATTTT. It translates to CASSDDRGYTIYF.